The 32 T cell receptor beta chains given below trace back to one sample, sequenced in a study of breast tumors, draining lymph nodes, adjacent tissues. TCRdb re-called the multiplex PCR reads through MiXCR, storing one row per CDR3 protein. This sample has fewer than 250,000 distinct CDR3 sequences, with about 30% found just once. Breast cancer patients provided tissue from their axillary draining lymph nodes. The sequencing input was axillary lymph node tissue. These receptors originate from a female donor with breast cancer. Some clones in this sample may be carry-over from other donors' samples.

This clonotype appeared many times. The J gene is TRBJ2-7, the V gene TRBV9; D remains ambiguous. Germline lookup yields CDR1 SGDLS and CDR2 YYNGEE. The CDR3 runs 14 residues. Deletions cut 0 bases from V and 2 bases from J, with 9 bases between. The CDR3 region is CASSVATDPYEQYF. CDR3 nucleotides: TGTGCCAGCAGCGTAGCTACGGACCCCTACGAGCAGTACTTC.

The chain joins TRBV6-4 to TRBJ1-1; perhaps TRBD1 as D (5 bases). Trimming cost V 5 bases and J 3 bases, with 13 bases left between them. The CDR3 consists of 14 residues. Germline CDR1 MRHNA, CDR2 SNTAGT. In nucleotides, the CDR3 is TGTGCCAGCAGTTACGGGGGAAGGGACACTGAAGCTTTCTTT. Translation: CASSYGGRDTEAFF.

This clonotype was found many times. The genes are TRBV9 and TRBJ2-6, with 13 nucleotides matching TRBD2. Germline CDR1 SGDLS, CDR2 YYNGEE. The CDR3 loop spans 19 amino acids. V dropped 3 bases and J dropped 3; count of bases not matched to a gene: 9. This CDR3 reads CASSARGRTSGSGANVLTF. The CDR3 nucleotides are TGTGCCAGCAGCGCAAGGGGAAGGACTAGCGGGAGTGGGGCCAACGTCCTGACTTTC.

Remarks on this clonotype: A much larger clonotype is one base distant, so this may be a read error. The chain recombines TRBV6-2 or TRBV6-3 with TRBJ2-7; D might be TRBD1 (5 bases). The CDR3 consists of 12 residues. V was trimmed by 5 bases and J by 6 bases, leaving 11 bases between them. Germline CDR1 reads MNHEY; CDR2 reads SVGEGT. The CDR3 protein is CASSHRLVEQYF. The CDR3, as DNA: TGTGCCAGCAGTCACAGGCTAGTCGAGCAGTACTTC.

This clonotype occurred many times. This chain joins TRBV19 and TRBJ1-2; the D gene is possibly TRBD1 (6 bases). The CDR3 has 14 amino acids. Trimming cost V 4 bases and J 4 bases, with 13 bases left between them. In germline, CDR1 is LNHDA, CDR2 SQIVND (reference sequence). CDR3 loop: CASSTPGHSYGYTF. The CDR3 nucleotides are TGTGCCAGTAGTACCCCGGGACACAGCTATGGCTACACCTTC.

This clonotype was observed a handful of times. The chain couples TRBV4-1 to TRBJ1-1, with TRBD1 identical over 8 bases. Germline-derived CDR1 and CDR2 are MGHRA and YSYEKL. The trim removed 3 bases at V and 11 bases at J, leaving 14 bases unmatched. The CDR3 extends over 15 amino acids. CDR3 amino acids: CASSQGDRPSDVAFF. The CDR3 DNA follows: TGCGCCAGCAGCCAGGGGGACAGGCCATCGGATGTGGCTTTCTTT.

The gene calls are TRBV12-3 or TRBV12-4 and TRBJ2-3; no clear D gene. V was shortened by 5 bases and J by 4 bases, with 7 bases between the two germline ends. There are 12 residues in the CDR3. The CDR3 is CASSSLPDTQYF. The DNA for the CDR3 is TGTGCCAGCAGTAGCCTCCCAGATACGCAGTATTTT.

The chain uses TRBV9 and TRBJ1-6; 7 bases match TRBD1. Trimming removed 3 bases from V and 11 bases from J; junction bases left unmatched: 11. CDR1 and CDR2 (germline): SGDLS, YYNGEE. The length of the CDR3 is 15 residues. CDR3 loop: CASSAGSGGMTPLHF. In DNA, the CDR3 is TGTGCCAGCAGCGCCGGTTCAGGGGGTATGACACCCCTCCACTTT.

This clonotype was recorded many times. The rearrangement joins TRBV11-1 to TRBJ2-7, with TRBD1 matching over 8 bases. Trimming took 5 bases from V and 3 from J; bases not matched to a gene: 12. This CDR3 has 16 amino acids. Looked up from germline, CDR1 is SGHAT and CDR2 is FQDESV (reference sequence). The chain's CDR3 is CASSKPRDRKDYEQYF. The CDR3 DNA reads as TGTGCCAGCAGCAAACCCCGGGACAGGAAAGACTACGAGCAGTACTTC. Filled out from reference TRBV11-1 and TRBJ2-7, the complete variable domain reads EAEVAQSPRYKITEKSQAVAFWCDPISGHATLYWYRQILGQGPELLVQFQDESVVDDSQLPKDRFSAERLKGVDSTLKIQPAELGDSAMYLCASSKPRDRKDYEQYFGPGTRLTVT.

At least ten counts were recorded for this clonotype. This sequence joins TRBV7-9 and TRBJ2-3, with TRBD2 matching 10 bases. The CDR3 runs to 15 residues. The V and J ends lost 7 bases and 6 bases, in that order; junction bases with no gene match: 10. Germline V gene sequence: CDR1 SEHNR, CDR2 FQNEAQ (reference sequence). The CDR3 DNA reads TGTGCCAGCACCCAAGCGGGAGGGGGCCCGGATACGCAGTATTTT. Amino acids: CASTQAGGGPDTQYF.

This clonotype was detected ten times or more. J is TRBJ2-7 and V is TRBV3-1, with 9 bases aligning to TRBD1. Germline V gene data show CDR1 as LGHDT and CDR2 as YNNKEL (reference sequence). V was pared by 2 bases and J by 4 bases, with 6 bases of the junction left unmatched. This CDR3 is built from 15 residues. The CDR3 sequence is CASSQTGTGMYEQYF. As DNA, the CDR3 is TGTGCCAGCAGCCAAACCGGGACAGGGATGTACGAGCAGTACTTC.

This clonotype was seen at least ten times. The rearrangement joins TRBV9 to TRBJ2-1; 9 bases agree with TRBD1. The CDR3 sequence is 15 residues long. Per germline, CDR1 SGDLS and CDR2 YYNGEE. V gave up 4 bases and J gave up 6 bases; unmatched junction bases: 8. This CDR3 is CASSPGQGRGNEQFF. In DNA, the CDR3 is TGTGCCAGCAGCCCGGGACAGGGCCGGGGCAATGAGCAGTTCTTC.

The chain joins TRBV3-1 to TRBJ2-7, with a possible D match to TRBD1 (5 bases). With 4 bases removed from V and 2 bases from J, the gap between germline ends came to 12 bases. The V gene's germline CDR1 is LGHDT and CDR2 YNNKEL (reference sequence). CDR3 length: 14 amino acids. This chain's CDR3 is CASSPGHRAYEQYF. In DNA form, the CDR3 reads TGTGCCAGCAGCCCCGGACACCGGGCCTACGAGCAGTACTTC.

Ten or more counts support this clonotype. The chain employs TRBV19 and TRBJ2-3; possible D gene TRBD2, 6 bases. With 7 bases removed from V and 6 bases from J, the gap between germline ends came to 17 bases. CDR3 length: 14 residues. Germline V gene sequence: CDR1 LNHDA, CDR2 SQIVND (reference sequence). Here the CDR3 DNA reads TGTGCCAGTACCACGGGACTTTCCTCGGATACGCAGTATTTT. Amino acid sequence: CASTTGLSSDTQYF.

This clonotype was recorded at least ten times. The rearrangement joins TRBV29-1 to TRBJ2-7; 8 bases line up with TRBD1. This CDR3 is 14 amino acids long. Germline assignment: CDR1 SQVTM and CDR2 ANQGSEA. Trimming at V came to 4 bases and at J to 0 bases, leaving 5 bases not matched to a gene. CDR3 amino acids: CSVVRDRYSYEQYF. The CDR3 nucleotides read TGCAGCGTTGTCAGGGACAGGTACTCCTACGAGCAGTACTTC.

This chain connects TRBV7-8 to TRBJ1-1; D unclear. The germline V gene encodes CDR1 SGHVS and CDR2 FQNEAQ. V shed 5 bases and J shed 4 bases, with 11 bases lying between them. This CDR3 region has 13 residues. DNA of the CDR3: TGTGCCAGCAGCCCACTCCCATCCACTGAAGCTTTCTTT. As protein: CASSPLPSTEAFF.

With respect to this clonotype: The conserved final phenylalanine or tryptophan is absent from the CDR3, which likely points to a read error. The CDR3 region is CASRGRDYGYTL. The CDR3 DNA sequence: TGTGCCAGCAGAGGCAGGGACTATGGCTACACCTTA. The rearrangement links TRBV2 to TRBJ1-2; D perhaps matches TRBD1 (5 bases). The germline CDR1 and CDR2 sequences are SNHLY and FYNNEI. V shed 6 bases and J shed 3 bases, with 8 bases lying between them. There are 12 residues in the CDR3.

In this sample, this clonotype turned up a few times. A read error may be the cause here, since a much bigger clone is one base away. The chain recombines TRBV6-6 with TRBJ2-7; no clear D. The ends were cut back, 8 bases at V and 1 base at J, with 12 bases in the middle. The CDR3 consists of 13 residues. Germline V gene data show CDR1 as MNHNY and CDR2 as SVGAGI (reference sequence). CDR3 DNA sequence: TGTGCCAGCGGGCGACACCTATCCTACGAGCAGTACTTC. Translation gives CASGRHLSYEQYF.

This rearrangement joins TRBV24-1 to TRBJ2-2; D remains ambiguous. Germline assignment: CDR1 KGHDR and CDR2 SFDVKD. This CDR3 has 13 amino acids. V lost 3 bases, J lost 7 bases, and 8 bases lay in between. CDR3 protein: CATSDKGFGELFF. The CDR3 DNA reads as TGTGCCACCAGTGATAAGGGTTTCGGGGAGCTGTTTTTT.

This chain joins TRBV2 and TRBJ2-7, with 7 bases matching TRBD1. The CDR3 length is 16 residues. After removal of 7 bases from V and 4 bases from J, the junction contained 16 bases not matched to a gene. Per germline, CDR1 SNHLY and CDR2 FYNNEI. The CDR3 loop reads CASTPRGIRQGYEQYF. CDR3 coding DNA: TGTGCCAGCACTCCCCGAGGGATTCGACAGGGTTACGAGCAGTACTTC.

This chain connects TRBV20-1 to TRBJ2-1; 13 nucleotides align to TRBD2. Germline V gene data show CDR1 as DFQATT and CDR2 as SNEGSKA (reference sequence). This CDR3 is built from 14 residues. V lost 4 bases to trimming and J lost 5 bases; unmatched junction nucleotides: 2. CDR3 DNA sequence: TGCAGTGCTAAGACTAGCGGGAGGAACAATGAGCAGTTCTTC. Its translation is CSAKTSGRNNEQFF.

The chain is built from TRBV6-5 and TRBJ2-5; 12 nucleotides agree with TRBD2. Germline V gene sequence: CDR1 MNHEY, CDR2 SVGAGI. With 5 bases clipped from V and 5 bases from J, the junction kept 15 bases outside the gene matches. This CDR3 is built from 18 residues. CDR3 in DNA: TGTGCCAGCAGTCACGAGGGGGCTAGCGGGAGGGATCGGGAGACCCAGTACTTC. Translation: CASSHEGASGRDRETQYF.

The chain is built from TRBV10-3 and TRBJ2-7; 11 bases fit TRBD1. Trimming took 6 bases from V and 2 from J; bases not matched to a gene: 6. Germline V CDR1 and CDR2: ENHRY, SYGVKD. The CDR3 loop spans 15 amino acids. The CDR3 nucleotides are TGTGCCATCAGGGACAGGGGGCAAGGCGCCTACGAGCAGTACTTC. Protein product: CAIRDRGQGAYEQYF.

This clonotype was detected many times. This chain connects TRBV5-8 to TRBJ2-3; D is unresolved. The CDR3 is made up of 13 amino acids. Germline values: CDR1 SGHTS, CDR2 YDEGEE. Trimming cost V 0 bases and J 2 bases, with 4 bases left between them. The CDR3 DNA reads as TGTGCCAGCAGCTTGGTTGTCACAGATACGCAGTATTTT. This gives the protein CASSLVVTDTQYF.

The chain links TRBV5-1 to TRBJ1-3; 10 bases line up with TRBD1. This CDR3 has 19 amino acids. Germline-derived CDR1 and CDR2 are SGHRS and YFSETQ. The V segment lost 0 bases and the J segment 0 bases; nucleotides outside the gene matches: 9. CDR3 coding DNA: TGCGCCAGCAGCTTGGTCGGGACAGGGGCGCGGAGCTCTGGAAACACCATATATTTT. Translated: CASSLVGTGARSSGNTIYF.

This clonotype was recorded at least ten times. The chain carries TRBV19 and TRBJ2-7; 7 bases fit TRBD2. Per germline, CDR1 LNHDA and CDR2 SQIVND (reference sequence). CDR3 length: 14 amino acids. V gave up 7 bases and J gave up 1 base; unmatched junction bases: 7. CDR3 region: CASKTSTGSYEQYF. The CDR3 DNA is TGTGCCAGTAAGACTAGCACGGGGTCCTACGAGCAGTACTTC.

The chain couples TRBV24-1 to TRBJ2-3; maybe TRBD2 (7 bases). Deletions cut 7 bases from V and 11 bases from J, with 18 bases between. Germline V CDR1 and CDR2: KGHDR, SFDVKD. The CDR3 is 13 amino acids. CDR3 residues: CATRAGAYNEQYF. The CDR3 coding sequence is TGTGCCACCAGGGCGGGGGCCTACAATGAGCAGTATTTT.

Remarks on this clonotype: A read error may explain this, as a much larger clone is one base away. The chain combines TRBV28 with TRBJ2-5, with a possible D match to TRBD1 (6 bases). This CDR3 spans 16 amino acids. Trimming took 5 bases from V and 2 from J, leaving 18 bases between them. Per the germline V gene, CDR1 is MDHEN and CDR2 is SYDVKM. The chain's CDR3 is CASSLPGTPPQETQYF. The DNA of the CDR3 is TGTGCCAGCAGTCTCCCCGGGACACCGCCGCAAGAGACCCAGTACTTC.

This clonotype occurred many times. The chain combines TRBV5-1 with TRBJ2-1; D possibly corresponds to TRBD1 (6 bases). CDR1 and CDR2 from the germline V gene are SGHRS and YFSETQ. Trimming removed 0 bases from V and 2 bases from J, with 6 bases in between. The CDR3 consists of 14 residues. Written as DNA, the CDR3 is TGCGCCAGCAGCTTGGAGGGGGCCTACAATGAGCAGTTCTTC. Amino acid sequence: CASSLEGAYNEQFF. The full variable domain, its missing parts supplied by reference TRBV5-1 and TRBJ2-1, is KAGVTQTPRYLIKTRGQQVTLSCSPISGHRSVSWYQQTPGQGLQFLFEYFSETQRNKGNFPGRFSGRQFSNSRSEMNVSTLELGDSALYLCASSLEGAYNEQFFGPGTRLTVL.

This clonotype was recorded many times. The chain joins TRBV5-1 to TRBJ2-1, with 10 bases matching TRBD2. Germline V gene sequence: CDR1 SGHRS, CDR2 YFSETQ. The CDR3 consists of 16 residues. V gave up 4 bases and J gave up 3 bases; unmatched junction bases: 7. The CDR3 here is CASSNPSGGVYNEQFF. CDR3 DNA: TGCGCCAGCAGCAACCCTAGCGGGGGAGTCTACAATGAGCAGTTCTTC.

CDR3 sequence (DNA): TGCAGTGCTCAGAAAGGGGACAGGCTGGAAGGCTACACCTTC. It yields the protein CSAQKGDRLEGYTF. The J gene is TRBJ1-2, the V gene TRBV20-1; 8 bases are a match to TRBD1. Trimming took 5 bases from V and 8 from J; bases not matched to a gene: 13. Germline CDR1 DFQATT, CDR2 SNEGSKA (reference sequence). The CDR3 runs 14 residues.

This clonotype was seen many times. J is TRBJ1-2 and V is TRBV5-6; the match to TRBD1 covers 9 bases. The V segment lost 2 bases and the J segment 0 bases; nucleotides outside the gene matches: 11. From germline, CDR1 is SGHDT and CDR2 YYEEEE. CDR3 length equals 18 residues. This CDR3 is CASSFWWDRVQPNYGYTF. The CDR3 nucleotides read TGTGCCAGCAGCTTCTGGTGGGACAGGGTCCAGCCTAACTATGGCTACACCTTC. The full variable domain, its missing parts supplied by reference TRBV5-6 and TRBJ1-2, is DAGVTQSPTHLIKTRGQQVTLRCSPKSGHDTVSWYQQALGQGPQFIFQYYEEEERQRGNFPDRFSGHQFPNYSSELNVNALLLGDSALYLCASSFWWDRVQPNYGYTFGSGTRLTVV.